One sample yielded the 11 T cell receptor beta chains listed below, sequenced in a study of T cell repertoires in cytomegalovirus infection. TCRdb used MiXCR to reprocess the reads, holding one entry per CDR3 protein. Of approximately 910,000 distinct CDR3 sequences listed, approximately 30% were seen once; the top ten hold roughly 12%. Antigens for these TCRs are unknown. Source: cultured CD8+ T cells from PBMCs, taken from culture after CMV antigen stimulation. Receptors were obtained from a human donor in good health (CMV status not recorded). Some clones in this sample may be carry-over from other donors' samples.

V is TRBV27 and J is TRBJ2-7; TRBD2 agrees at 12 bases. The CDR3 is 16 amino acids. The V and J ends lost 3 bases and 1 base, in that order; junction bases with no gene match: 4. CDR1 and CDR2 (germline): MNHEY, SMNVEV (reference sequence). The CDR3 region is CASSFRLAGASYEQYF. The DNA for the CDR3 is TGTGCCAGCAGTTTCCGACTAGCGGGGGCGTCCTACGAGCAGTACTTC.

Of note for this clonotype: The junction departs from germline at one end; a sequencing error may be responsible. The V call is TRBV14, the J call TRBJ1-2; D is ambiguous. There are 14 residues in the CDR3. The germline V gene has CDR1 SGHDN and CDR2 FVKESK. CDR3 DNA sequence: TGTGTCAGCAGCCAAGATTTTAAGGTCTATGGCTACACCTTC. Translating it yields CVSSQDFKVYGYTF.

This clonotype has at least ten counts. The V call is TRBV7-2, the J call TRBJ1-1; 7 bases are shared with TRBD1. Losses at the gene ends were 5 bases for V and 1 base for J; bases not matched to a gene: 4. The CDR3 contains 14 residues. Germline CDR1 is SGHTA and CDR2 is FQGNSA. CDR3 coding DNA: TGTGCCAGCAGCCAGGGACAGAAGAACACTGAAGCTTTCTTT. Translation gives CASSQGQKNTEAFF.

CDR3 sequence reads: CASSSLDGTDTQYF. In nucleotides, the CDR3 is TGTGCCAGCAGTTCCCTTGATGGCACAGATACGCAGTATTTT. The rearrangement uses TRBV6-5 and TRBJ2-3; D gene unclear. CDR3 length equals 14 residues. V shed 4 bases and J shed 1 base, with 9 bases lying between them. Germline CDR1 and CDR2: MNHEY and SVGAGI.

The V call is TRBV28, the J call TRBJ2-1; possibly TRBD1 or TRBD2 for D (5 bases each). V gave up 5 bases and J gave up 6 bases, with 20 bases separating them. Germline V lookup: CDR1 MDHEN, CDR2 SYDVKM. This CDR3 has 16 amino acids. Here the CDR3 DNA reads TGTGCCAGCAGTCCGAGATCCCCGAGGGGTAGCAATGAGCAGTTCTTC. Translated, it gives CASSPRSPRGSNEQFF.

This rearrangement joins TRBV29-1 to TRBJ2-3; D is possibly TRBD1 (5 bases). V was pared by 4 bases and J by 6 bases, with 14 bases between. Germline V gene data show CDR1 as SQVTM and CDR2 as ANQGSEA. This CDR3 has 13 residues. CDR3 sequence (DNA): TGCAGCGTTGTAGGGGTCGTCTTGGATACGCAGTATTTT. It specifies CSVVGVVLDTQYF.

This chain joins TRBV19 and TRBJ2-3, with D perhaps matching TRBD1 (7 bases). Between the trimmed V and J ends, which lost 3 bases and 0 bases, there was a span of 10 bases. The CDR3 runs to 15 residues. Germline V lookup: CDR1 LNHDA, CDR2 SQIVND (reference sequence). The DNA of the CDR3 is TGTGCCAGTAGTATGACAGGGACTAGCACAGATACGCAGTATTTT. As protein: CASSMTGTSTDTQYF.

In DNA form, the CDR3 reads TGTGCCAGCAGCCCATTGGAGGATTACGCAGATACGCAGTATTTT. Its translation: CASSPLEDYADTQYF. This chain uses TRBV25-1 with TRBJ2-3; possible D gene TRBD2, 5 bases. The germline V gene has CDR1 MGHDK and CDR2 SYGVNS. This CDR3 region has 15 residues. V was clipped by 6 bases and J by 4 bases, with 17 bases between them.

As for this clonotype: A much bigger clone sits one base away, suggesting this may be a read error. The V and J genes are TRBV7-9 and TRBJ1-2, with D unresolved. Germline values: CDR1 SEHNR, CDR2 FQNEAQ (reference sequence). The CDR3 is made up of 11 amino acids. This chain's CDR3 is CGSPVGSGYTF. The CDR3 DNA sequence: TGTGGCAGTCCTGTCGGATCTGGCTACACCTTC.

This clonotype was found a few times. V is TRBV27 and J is TRBJ1-4; D call uncertain. The CDR3 has 14 residues. Germline values: CDR1 MNHEY, CDR2 SMNVEV (reference sequence). V shed 7 bases and J shed 1 base, with 10 bases lying between them. The CDR3 here is CASKSGITNEKLFF. The CDR3, as DNA: TGTGCCAGCAAATCGGGGATAACTAATGAAAAACTGTTTTTT.

This clonotype came up a few times. The chain combines TRBV7-9 with TRBJ1-4; 7 nucleotides agree with TRBD1. Looked up from germline, CDR1 is SEHNR and CDR2 is FQNEAQ (reference sequence). J was trimmed by 0 bases and V by 6 bases; bases with no gene match: 4. CDR3 length: 15 residues. The CDR3 protein is CASRGGQATNEKLFF. In DNA, the CDR3 is TGTGCCAGCAGAGGAGGACAGGCAACTAATGAAAAACTGTTTTTT.